Sequencing of this T cell receptor (beta chain) was carried out in a study of T cell repertoires in ileal Crohn's disease. Per sample, around 500 nanograms of biopsy DNA were TCRB immunosequenced. The protocol was immunoSEQ multiplex PCR, while the TCRdb copy is restricted to in-frame clones and leaves out a portion. The data contain roughly 20,000 clones, 72% of them seen just once; the ten biggest clones take up 4.2%. The CDR3 is 16 amino acids. Germline CDR1 SGHRS, CDR2 YFSETQ. V dropped 4 bases and J dropped 1; count of bases not matched to a gene: 7. In the case of this clone: Its antigen is unidentified.

Time point defined: neoterminal ileum biopsy at postoperative endoscopy, about 6 months after surgery. Included were adult ileal or ileocolonic Crohn's patients indicated for ileocolonic resection. Study results and caveats: Endoscopic recurrence occurred in every patient whose clonality exceeded 26.8%.

The clonotype comes from an adult with Crohn's disease. Sequencing was performed on ileal tissue. This chain connects TRBV5-1 to TRBJ1-1; 10 bases are shared with TRBD1. CDR3 DNA: TGCGCCAGCAGCAGGGGACAGGGGTTTCAGAACACTGAAGCTTTCTTT. Translated: CASSRGQGFQNTEAFF. The whole variable domain, filled in from reference TRBV5-1 and TRBJ1-1, reads KAGVTQTPRYLIKTRGQQVTLSCSPISGHRSVSWYQQTPGQGLQFLFEYFSETQRNKGNFPGRFSGRQFSNSRSEMNVSTLELGDSALYLCASSRGQGFQNTEAFFGQGTRLTVV.